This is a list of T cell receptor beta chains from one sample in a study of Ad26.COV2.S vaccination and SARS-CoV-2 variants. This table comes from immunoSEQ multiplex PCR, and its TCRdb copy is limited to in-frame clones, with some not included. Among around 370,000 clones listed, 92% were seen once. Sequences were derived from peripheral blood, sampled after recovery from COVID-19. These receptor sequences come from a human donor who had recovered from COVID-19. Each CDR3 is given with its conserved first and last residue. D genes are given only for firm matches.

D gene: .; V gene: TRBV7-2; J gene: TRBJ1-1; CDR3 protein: CASSFGVGETEAFF
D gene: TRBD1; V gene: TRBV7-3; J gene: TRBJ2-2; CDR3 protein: CASSETGGTGELFF
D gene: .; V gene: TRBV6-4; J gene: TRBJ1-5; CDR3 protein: CASSDWGGWNQPQHF
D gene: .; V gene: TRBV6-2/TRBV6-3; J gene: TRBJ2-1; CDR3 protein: CASSYSQPILRGEQFF
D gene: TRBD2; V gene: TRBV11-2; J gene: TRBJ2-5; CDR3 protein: CASSLAGGTQYF
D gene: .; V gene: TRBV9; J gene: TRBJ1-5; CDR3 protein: CASSVGWAPGQPQHF
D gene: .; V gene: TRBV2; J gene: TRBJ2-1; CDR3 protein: CASSVQGLLNEQFF
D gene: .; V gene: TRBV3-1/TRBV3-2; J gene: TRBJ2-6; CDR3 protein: CASSQDFWGGGTSAGANVLTF
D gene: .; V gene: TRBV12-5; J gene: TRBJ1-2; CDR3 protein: CASGLGDGYTF
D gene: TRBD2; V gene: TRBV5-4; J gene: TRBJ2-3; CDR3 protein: CASSYGTSVSTDTQYF
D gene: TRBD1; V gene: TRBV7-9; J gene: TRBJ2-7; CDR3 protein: CASSFATRTGGDEQYF
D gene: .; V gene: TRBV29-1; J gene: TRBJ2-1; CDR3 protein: CSVEWGTLRGEQFF
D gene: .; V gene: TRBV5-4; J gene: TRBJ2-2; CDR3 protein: CASSLRQGRRELFF
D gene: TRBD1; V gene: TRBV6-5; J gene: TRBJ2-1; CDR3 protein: CASSYSGTGNEQFF
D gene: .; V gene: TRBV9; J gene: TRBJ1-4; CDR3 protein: CASSPHTATNEKLFF
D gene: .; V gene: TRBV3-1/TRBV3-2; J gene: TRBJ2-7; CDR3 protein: CASSQDLASLYEQYF
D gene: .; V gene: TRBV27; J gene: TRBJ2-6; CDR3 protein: CASSPRTGRAGANVLTF
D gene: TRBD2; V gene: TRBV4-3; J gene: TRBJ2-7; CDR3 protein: CASSLQTSGGIYEQYF
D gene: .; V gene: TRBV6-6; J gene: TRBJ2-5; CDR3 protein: CASSYSTARETQYF
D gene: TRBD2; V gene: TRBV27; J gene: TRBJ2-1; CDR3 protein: CASSLTSGGPTRNEQFF
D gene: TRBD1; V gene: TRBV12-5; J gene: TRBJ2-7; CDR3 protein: CASGLATLAGTDSYEQYF
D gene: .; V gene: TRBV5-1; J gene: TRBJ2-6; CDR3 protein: CASSWPPGHHSGANVLTF
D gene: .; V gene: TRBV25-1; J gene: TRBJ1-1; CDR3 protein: CASSPTQGTLGTEAFF
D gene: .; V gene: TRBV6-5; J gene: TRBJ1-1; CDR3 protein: CASSYSVNTEAFF
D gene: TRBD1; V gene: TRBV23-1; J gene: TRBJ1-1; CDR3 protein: CASSQTDRGPLPWPFF
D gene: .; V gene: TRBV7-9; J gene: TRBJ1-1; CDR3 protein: CASSLSGAGGGTEAFF
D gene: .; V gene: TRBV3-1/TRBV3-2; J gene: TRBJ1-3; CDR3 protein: CASSQGQISGNTIYF
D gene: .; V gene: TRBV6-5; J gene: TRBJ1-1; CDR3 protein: CANDSHSSKNTEAFF
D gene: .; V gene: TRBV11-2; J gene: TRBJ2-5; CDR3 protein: CASSLAGAVQETQYF
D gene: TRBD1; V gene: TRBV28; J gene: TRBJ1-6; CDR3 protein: CASNLGQGESYNSPLHF
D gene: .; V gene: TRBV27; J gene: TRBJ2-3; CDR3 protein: CASRSETGTLTDTQYF
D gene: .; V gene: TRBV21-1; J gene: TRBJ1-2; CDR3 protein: CASSGQGANNYGYTF